Reported below is one T cell receptor (beta chain). The germline gives CDR1 LGHDT, CDR2 YNNKEL (reference sequence). Trimming took 3 bases from V and 5 from J, leaving 8 bases between them. CDR3 size: 13 residues. This sample is drawn from a study of control samples from healthy donors and cancer patients. Sequenced by immunoSEQ multiplex PCR; TCRdb stores in-frame clones only, minus some. This sample has about 15,000 clones, with roughly 89% found just once. The sample consisted of PBMCs. This chain joins TRBV3-1 (or the pseudogene TRBV3-2) and TRBJ2-1; maybe TRBD2 (6 bases). The TCR sequence derives from a man between 60 and 70 years old with head and neck cancer. DNA of the CDR3: TGTGCCAGCAGCCAGGGACTTAACAATGAGCAGTTCTTC. This translates into CASSQGLNNEQFF.